These 27 T cell receptor beta chains were sequenced from one sample in a study of shared clonotypes between healthy human individuals. The protocol was immunoSEQ multiplex PCR, while the TCRdb copy is restricted to in-frame clones and leaves out a portion. The sample yields around 2.1 million clones, 95% seen once. Sequencing was performed on naive CD4+ T cells sorted from blood. The subset denotes: CD45RA+ positively selected. Receptor source: a young man in good health.

The chain combines TRBV28 with TRBJ1-3; 7 bases fit TRBD1. Trimming removed 4 bases from V and 4 bases from J; junction bases left unmatched: 4. From germline, CDR1 is MDHEN and CDR2 SYDVKM. The CDR3 totals 14 residues. CDR3 loop: CASSSTGFGNTIYF. In DNA, the CDR3 is TGTGCCAGCAGTTCGACAGGGTTCGGAAACACCATATATTTT.

The CDR3: CASTLRGSPLHF. Here the CDR3 DNA reads TGTGCCAGCACCCTGAGAGGGTCACCCCTCCACTTT. The rearrangement uses TRBV28 and TRBJ1-6; no clear D. V dropped 7 bases and J dropped 10 bases, with 11 bases sitting between them. Germline CDR1 is MDHEN and CDR2 is SYDVKM. The CDR3 consists of 12 residues.

This rearrangement joins TRBV30 to TRBJ2-3; TRBD1 matches 8 bases. Per the germline V gene, CDR1 is GTSNPN and CDR2 is SVGIG (reference sequence). This CDR3 spans 14 amino acids. V lost 5 bases, J lost 0 bases, and 4 bases stayed unmatched. The CDR3 protein is CAWRRTGSTDTQYF. DNA of the CDR3: TGTGCCTGGCGCCGGACAGGGAGCACAGATACGCAGTATTTT.

This rearrangement joins TRBV30 to TRBJ1-2; TRBD1 is a possible D gene (5 bases). CDR3 length equals 12 residues. V lost 4 bases and J 8 bases, leaving 14 bases between the germline ends. CDR1 and CDR2 (germline): GTSNPN, SVGIG (reference sequence). The CDR3 DNA follows: TGTGCCTGGAATCTCGGGGGTCAGGGCTACACCTTC. The encoded protein is CAWNLGGQGYTF.

This sequence joins TRBV6-8 and TRBJ1-1; 10 bases are shared with TRBD1. Trimming took 4 bases from V and 5 from J; bases not matched to a gene: 4. The CDR3 totals 14 residues. The germline CDR1 and CDR2 sequences are MNHGY and SAAAGT. The CDR3 protein is CASSSGTGETEAFF. Written as DNA, the CDR3 is TGTGCCAGCAGTTCCGGGACAGGGGAAACTGAAGCTTTCTTT.

The genes are TRBV30 and TRBJ1-3; unclear D gene. This CDR3 has 13 residues. CDR1 and CDR2 (germline): GTSNPN, SVGIG (reference sequence). V lost 8 bases and J lost 0, with 11 bases in between. CDR3 residues: CASRRSSGNTIYF. CDR3 DNA sequence: TGTGCCAGCAGACGGTCCTCTGGAAACACCATATATTTT.

The genes are TRBV5-4 and TRBJ2-7, with a possible D match to TRBD2 (6 bases). CDR1 is SGHNT and CDR2 is YYREEE in the germline V gene (reference sequence). Trimming took 2 bases from V and 4 from J, leaving 19 bases between them. The CDR3 length is 16 residues. CDR3 nucleotide sequence: TGTGCCAGCAGCTTCCCCCCGACTAGTGGTGCTTACGAGCAGTACTTC. It specifies CASSFPPTSGAYEQYF. Supplemented by reference TRBV5-4 and TRBJ2-7, the full variable domain reads ETGVTQSPTHLIKTRGQQVTLRCSSQSGHNTVSWYQQALGQGPQFIFQYYREEENGRGNFPPRFSGLQFPNYSSELNVNALELDDSALYLCASSFPPTSGAYEQYFGPGTRLTVT.

This clone occurred once. This sequence joins TRBV14 and TRBJ1-1; D perhaps matches TRBD1 (6 bases). The CDR3 covers 15 residues. Per the germline V gene, CDR1 is SGHDN and CDR2 is FVKESK. Trimming removed 0 bases from V and 5 bases from J, with 13 bases in between. CDR3 DNA: TGTGCCAGCAGCCAAGATGTGTGGGGGCGGACTGAAGCTTTCTTT. This codes for CASSQDVWGRTEAFF.

The V gene is TRBV11-2, the J gene TRBJ1-1; 8 bases map to TRBD1. V trimming: 4 bases; J trimming: 3 bases; junction bases outside the gene matches: 4. The CDR3 totals 14 residues. CDR1 and CDR2 (germline): SGHAT, FQNNGV. Here the CDR3 DNA reads TGTGCCAGCAGCTACAGGGGGAGAGACACTGAAGCTTTCTTT. It yields the protein CASSYRGRDTEAFF.

The chain carries TRBV10-3 and TRBJ1-1; TRBD1 matches 11 bases. Per the germline V gene, CDR1 is ENHRY and CDR2 is SYGVKD. The V and J ends lost 6 bases and 8 bases, in that order; junction bases with no gene match: 5. The CDR3 is 13 amino acids. The CDR3 is CAIRKGQGGEAFF. CDR3 nucleotides: TGTGCCATCAGGAAGGGACAGGGGGGAGAAGCTTTCTTT.

J is TRBJ2-7 and V is TRBV27, with 12 bases identical to TRBD2. The CDR3 sequence is 17 residues long. With V trimmed by 3 bases and J by 4 bases, 10 bases remained unmatched. The germline CDR1 and CDR2 sequences are MNHEY and SMNVEV (reference sequence). The CDR3 nucleotides read TGTGCCAGCAGTTTCCAGACTAGCGGGAGTGGTACGTACGAGCAGTACTTC. Translated: CASSFQTSGSGTYEQYF.

This chain links TRBV14 with TRBJ1-2, with D tentatively TRBD1 (5 bases). V lost 3 bases and J lost 5, with 13 bases in between. Per germline, CDR1 SGHDN and CDR2 FVKESK. This CDR3 contains 14 residues. CDR3 coding DNA: TGTGCCAGCAGCCAGACCGGGACGTCTTATGGCTACACCTTC. It translates to CASSQTGTSYGYTF.

The V call is TRBV27, the J call TRBJ1-1, with 7 positions matching TRBD1. There are 14 residues in the CDR3. Germline trimming cut 6 bases from V and 8 bases from J; bases unmatched to any gene: 12. In germline, CDR1 is MNHEY, CDR2 SMNVEV (reference sequence). The DNA for the CDR3 is TGTGCCAGCAGATCGGCAGGGGGACCACCGGAAGCTTTCTTT. Its translation is CASRSAGGPPEAFF.

This chain uses TRBV7-9 with TRBJ2-7; 10 positions match TRBD1. Germline assignment: CDR1 SEHNR and CDR2 FQNEAQ (reference sequence). The V gene end was trimmed by 0 bases and the J gene end by 3 bases; junction bases not matched to a gene: 8. This CDR3 spans 17 amino acids. In nucleotides, the CDR3 is TGTGCCAGCAGCTTAGCACTTAAGACAGGGGGCGGCTACGAGCAGTACTTC. This gives the protein CASSLALKTGGGYEQYF.

V usage is TRBV29-1 and J usage is TRBJ2-2, with D perhaps assigned TRBD1 or TRBD2 (6 bases each). In germline, CDR1 is SQVTM, CDR2 ANQGSEA. Trimming pared 6 bases from V and 4 bases from J, leaving 18 bases between. The length of the CDR3 is 15 residues. The CDR3 spells CSVHLNGGRTGELFF. CDR3 DNA sequence: TGCAGCGTCCACCTCAACGGGGGCCGCACCGGGGAGCTGTTTTTT.

The chain links TRBV30 to TRBJ1-4; TRBD1 is a possible D gene (5 bases). The length of the CDR3 is 12 residues. Germline CDR1 reads GTSNPN; CDR2 reads SVGIG (reference sequence). V shed 6 bases and J shed 6 bases, with 11 bases lying between them. CDR3 residues: CACRVGYEKLFF. The CDR3 DNA is TGTGCCTGCAGGGTGGGATATGAAAAACTGTTTTTT.

In its sample, this clone was seen a few times. The V call is TRBV19, the J call TRBJ1-1; no firm D call. This CDR3 region has 13 residues. Germline lookup yields CDR1 LNHDA and CDR2 SQIVND (reference sequence). V lost 3 bases and J lost 4, with 9 bases in between. In DNA, the CDR3 is TGTGCCAGTAGTATTGGCGTTAGCACTGAAGCTTTCTTT. It codes for CASSIGVSTEAFF.

V gene TRBV7-2 combines with J gene TRBJ2-7, with 7 bases identical to TRBD2. V was clipped by 8 bases and J by 2 bases; unmatched bases: 9. This CDR3 is built from 14 residues. Per the germline V gene, CDR1 is SGHTA and CDR2 is FQGNSA. CDR3 in DNA: TGTGCCAGCGGGTCTAGAGCGGGACCCTACGAGCAGTACTTC. This sequence encodes CASGSRAGPYEQYF.

This clone showed up just once. This chain joins TRBV11-2 and TRBJ2-1, with 13 nucleotides matching TRBD2. The germline V gene has CDR1 SGHAT and CDR2 FQNNGV. J gave up 1 base and V 3 bases, and 6 bases lay outside the gene matches. CDR3 length: 18 amino acids. The CDR3 sequence is CASSFTSGGAGSYNEQFF. CDR3 sequence (DNA): TGTGCCAGCAGCTTTACTAGCGGGGGGGCCGGGTCCTACAATGAGCAGTTCTTC.

CDR3 sequence reads: CASNRAVSNYGYTF. The CDR3 region has the DNA TGTGCCAGCAACCGGGCGGTTTCTAACTATGGCTACACCTTC. J is TRBJ1-2 and V is TRBV28; D not certain. In germline, CDR1 is MDHEN, CDR2 SYDVKM. The CDR3 is made up of 14 amino acids. Trimming shortened V by 7 bases and J by 0 bases, and 12 bases separated the two germline ends.

J is TRBJ2-7 and V is TRBV11-2; 12 bases agree with TRBD2. This CDR3 is built from 15 residues. Per germline, CDR1 SGHAT and CDR2 FQNNGV. The junction had 4 bases not matched to a gene; V was cut back by 4 bases and J by 3 bases. CDR3 protein: CASSSTSGGLYEQYF. The DNA of the CDR3 is TGTGCCAGCAGCTCCACTAGCGGGGGGCTCTACGAGCAGTACTTC.

Of note for this clone: Additional DNA sequences in this sample encode the identical CDR3. This chain connects TRBV20-1 to TRBJ2-2; no definite D call. The CDR3 extends over 11 amino acids. Germline values: CDR1 DFQATT, CDR2 SNEGSKA (reference sequence). V was trimmed by 1 base and J by 7 bases, leaving 4 bases between them. CDR3 loop: CSARANGELFF. DNA for the CDR3: TGCAGTGCTAGAGCGAACGGGGAGCTGTTTTTT.

This chain joins TRBV18 and TRBJ2-1; perhaps TRBD2 as D (5 bases). This CDR3 has 17 amino acids. Per the germline V gene, CDR1 is KGHSH and CDR2 is LQKENI. Deletions cut 0 bases from V and 0 bases from J, with 12 bases between. The CDR3 nucleotides read TGTGCCAGCTCACCACCGCAGAGCACTAGCTCCTACAATGAGCAGTTCTTC. This gives the protein CASSPPQSTSSYNEQFF.

The chain combines TRBV6-5 with TRBJ1-1; D remains ambiguous. Germline V gene sequence: CDR1 MNHEY, CDR2 SVGAGI. The V end was cut by 0 bases, the J end by 8 bases, with 10 bases between. CDR3 size: 13 residues. The CDR3, as DNA: TGTGCCAGCAGTTACTCGTTGGGAGGGGAAGCTTTCTTT. It translates to CASSYSLGGEAFF.

The rearrangement uses TRBV6-6 and TRBJ2-7; D may be TRBD1 or TRBD2 (5 bases each). The CDR3 runs 15 residues. Germline CDR1 and CDR2: MNHNY and SVGAGI (reference sequence). The V end was cut by 2 bases, the J end by 6 bases, with 17 bases between. In DNA, the CDR3 is TGTGCCAGCAGTTACCCCGGGGCAGAAGTTCGCGAGCAGTACTTC. Translation gives CASSYPGAEVREQYF.

V usage is TRBV27 and J usage is TRBJ2-7, with unresolved D. Between the trimmed V and J ends, which lost 3 bases and 4 bases, there was a span of 13 bases. This CDR3 region has 14 residues. Germline loops: CDR1 MNHEY, CDR2 SMNVEV (reference sequence). In DNA, the CDR3 is TGTGCCAGCAGTTTTAAGGCCAGCCCATACGAGCAGTACTTC. Residues: CASSFKASPYEQYF.

This clone was seen a single time. This chain uses TRBV30 with TRBJ2-5; 12 bases match TRBD2. Per the germline V gene, CDR1 is GTSNPN and CDR2 is SVGIG (reference sequence). The CDR3 loop spans 14 amino acids. The V and J ends lost 7 bases and 4 bases, in that order; junction bases with no gene match: 7. The CDR3 reads CASRLAGGRETQYF. DNA for the CDR3: TGTGCCTCCCGCCTAGCGGGGGGGCGAGAGACCCAGTACTTC.